What follows are 17 T cell receptor beta chains derived from one specimen sequenced in a study of blood T cell repertoires in COVID-19. Profiling relied on immunoSEQ multiplex PCR, and the TCRdb table lists in-frame clones only, not all of them. The sample lists over 120,000 clones, about 88% occurring once. Sequenced material: peripheral blood. These receptors originate from a human donor with acute or convalescent COVID-19. The donor label of this sample is uncertain.

The rearrangement joins TRBV6-5 to TRBJ2-3; 8 nucleotides line up with TRBD2. The V gene end was trimmed by 6 bases and the J gene end by 1 base; junction bases not matched to a gene: 6. Per germline, CDR1 MNHEY and CDR2 SVGAGI. The CDR3 sequence is 15 residues long. The CDR3 DNA sequence: TGTGCCAGCAGAGAGAGCGGGGGACGCACAGATACGCAGTATTTT. Translating it yields CASRESGGRTDTQYF.

V and J are TRBV7-9 and TRBJ2-5; D remains ambiguous. CDR1 and CDR2 from the germline V gene are SEHNR and FQNEAQ (reference sequence). The CDR3 runs 14 residues. V lost 1 base and J 5 bases, leaving 11 bases between the germline ends. This CDR3 is CASSLGTGWETQYF. The CDR3 nucleotides read TGTGCCAGCAGCTTAGGTACGGGTTGGGAGACCCAGTACTTC.

This clone appeared a single time. The J gene is TRBJ1-4, the V gene TRBV19; no reliable D call. CDR1 is LNHDA, CDR2 SQIVND, per germline (reference sequence). The V and J ends lost 7 bases and 0 bases respectively, with 18 bases between them. There are 17 residues in the CDR3. CDR3 in DNA: TGTGCCAGTATGGAGGGAGTCTTGCCTCCAACTAATGAAAAACTGTTTTTT. The encoded protein is CASMEGVLPPTNEKLFF.

This clone was detected only a few times. DNA of the CDR3: TGTGCCATCAGTGATCCTTGGACAGGCCCCTACGAGCAGTACGTC. Translated, it gives CAISDPWTGPYEQYV. The chain uses TRBV10-3 and TRBJ2-7; 7 bases align to TRBD1. Germline lookup yields CDR1 ENHRY and CDR2 SYGVKD. The CDR3 spans 15 residues. J was trimmed by 2 bases and V by 3 bases; bases with no gene match: 7.

The rearrangement uses TRBV11-2 and TRBJ1-2; TRBD1 might be the D (6 bases). Germline V gene sequence: CDR1 SGHAT, CDR2 FQNNGV. Trimming shortened V by 5 bases and J by 10 bases, and 17 bases separated the two germline ends. CDR3 length equals 13 residues. The CDR3: CASSPTGGRVYTF. The CDR3 region has the DNA TGTGCCAGCAGCCCGACGGGGGGCCGGGTCTACACCTTC.

The chain carries TRBV7-9 and TRBJ1-2, with 8 bases fitting TRBD1. Trimming removed 2 bases from V and 8 bases from J; junction bases left unmatched: 10. The CDR3 sequence is 15 residues long. CDR1 SEHNR and CDR2 FQNEAQ come from the germline V gene (reference sequence). The CDR3 DNA reads TGTGCCAGCAGCTTAAGTGGGGACAGGACGCGAGGCTACACCTTC. Its translation: CASSLSGDRTRGYTF.

The chain links TRBV13 to TRBJ2-7; 8 positions agree with TRBD2. V trimming: 3 bases; J trimming: 1 base; junction bases outside the gene matches: 8. CDR1 and CDR2 (germline): PRHDT, FYEKMQ (reference sequence). There are 16 residues in the CDR3. The DNA of the CDR3 is TGTGCCAGCAGCTTGGGTAGCGGGGCCCAGTCCTACGAGCAGTACTTC. It is translated as CASSLGSGAQSYEQYF.

The V and J genes are TRBV5-6 and TRBJ1-2; possibly TRBD1 for D (5 bases). CDR1 SGHDT and CDR2 YYEEEE come from the germline V gene. With 3 bases removed from V and 6 bases from J, the gap between germline ends came to 18 bases. The CDR3 covers 15 residues. CDR3 DNA sequence: TGTGCCAGCAGCTGGACGGCAGGGTTCGAGGATGGCTACACCTTC. It encodes CASSWTAGFEDGYTF.

This chain connects TRBV6-4 to TRBJ1-5; the D gene is possibly TRBD1 (5 bases). The CDR3 consists of 15 residues. Germline assignment: CDR1 MRHNA and CDR2 SNTAGT. V shed 0 bases and J shed 12 bases, with 18 bases lying between them. The CDR3 DNA reads as TGTGCCAGCAGTGACTCGAGTCGAGCGGGGGGGGACCAGCATTTT. This gives the protein CASSDSSRAGGDQHF.

V and J are TRBV4-2 and TRBJ1-2, with D tentatively TRBD1 (5 bases). V dropped 0 bases and J dropped 3 bases, with 8 bases sitting between them. Germline CDR1 and CDR2: LGHNA and YNFKEQ. The length of the CDR3 is 14 residues. DNA of the CDR3: TGTGCCAGCAGCCAAGATGCGGGGGACTATGGCTACACCTTC. Translating it yields CASSQDAGDYGYTF.

The CDR3 protein is CASSLEERGPDTQYF. Written as DNA, the CDR3 is TGTGCCAGCAGCTTGGAGGAGCGGGGACCAGATACGCAGTATTTT. The chain couples TRBV5-4 to TRBJ2-3; 7 positions agree with TRBD2. The V and J ends lost 0 bases and 4 bases, in that order; junction bases with no gene match: 5. The V gene's germline CDR1 is SGHNT and CDR2 YYREEE (reference sequence). The CDR3 runs 15 residues.

The chain carries TRBV19 and TRBJ1-1; a weak D match, TRBD1 (5 bases). The germline V and J ends were trimmed by 6 bases and 2 bases, with 16 bases remaining between them. This CDR3 comprises 15 residues. Germline-derived CDR1 and CDR2 are LNHDA and SQIVND (reference sequence). The DNA for the CDR3 is TGTGCCAGTAGCGGGGGGAGTACGGATAACACTGAAGCTTTCTTT. It is translated as CASSGGSTDNTEAFF.

The chain carries TRBV29-1 and TRBJ1-5, with D unresolved. Between the trimmed V and J ends, which lost 4 bases and 7 bases, there was a span of 11 bases. This CDR3 comprises 12 residues. Germline-derived CDR1 and CDR2 are SQVTM and ANQGSEA. CDR3 in amino acids: CSVASVGQPQHF. CDR3 coding DNA: TGCAGCGTTGCCTCAGTCGGGCAGCCCCAGCATTTT.

This chain uses TRBV19 with TRBJ1-5; no clear D gene. The germline CDR1 and CDR2 sequences are LNHDA and SQIVND (reference sequence). The CDR3 length is 15 residues. V was clipped by 2 bases and J by 7 bases, with 15 bases between them. CDR3 in DNA: TGTGCCAGTAGTATATCCGGCACGAATAGCCAGCCCCAGCATTTT. It codes for CASSISGTNSQPQHF.

The chain uses TRBV5-5 and TRBJ2-1; TRBD1 aligns across 9 bases. Germline V lookup: CDR1 SGHKS, CDR2 YYEKEE (reference sequence). V lost 0 bases to trimming and J lost 9 bases; unmatched junction nucleotides: 4. This CDR3 contains 14 residues. The CDR3 region has the DNA TGTGCCAGCAGCTTGGGGGACAGGGTATCTGAGCAGTTCTTC. It yields the protein CASSLGDRVSEQFF.

The V gene is TRBV24-1, the J gene TRBJ2-1; 13 positions agree with TRBD2. Looked up from germline, CDR1 is KGHDR and CDR2 is SFDVKD. CDR3 length equals 16 residues. V gave up 6 bases and J gave up 5 bases; unmatched junction bases: 6. CDR3 in amino acids: CATSWAGTSGNNEQFF. The CDR3 nucleotides read TGTGCCACCAGTTGGGCGGGGACTAGCGGGAACAATGAGCAGTTCTTC.

The gene calls are TRBV4-3 and TRBJ2-5, with 9 bases that match TRBD1. The CDR3 runs 14 residues. In germline, CDR1 is LGHNA, CDR2 YSLEER. The trim removed 1 base at V and 4 bases at J, leaving 1 base unmatched. DNA of the CDR3: TGCGCCAGCAGCCAAGGGGGACAGGGAGAGACCCAGTACTTC. It yields the protein CASSQGGQGETQYF.